Presented here are 29 T cell receptor beta chains from one specimen sequenced in a study of Graves' ophthalmopathy and Graves' hyperthyroidism. Beta-chain TCR CDR3 regions were amplified from RNA transcripts. HTBI primers were employed in first-round RT-PCR, then a second-round multiplex PCR followed. TCRdb reprocessed the multiplex PCR reads with MiXCR, giving one entry per CDR3 protein. The table lists 650,000 to 900,000 distinct CDR3 sequences, roughly 40% of them singletons. Sequences were obtained from peripheral blood. All receptors derive from an adult man with Graves' ophthalmopathy.

A remark on this clonotype: It may be a read error: a sequence one base away is much more abundant. The CDR3 here is CASGDGPEAFF. The CDR3 DNA follows: TGTGCCAGCGGTGACGGACCCGAAGCTTTCTTT. The V call is TRBV6-1, the J call TRBJ1-1; D not certain. CDR1 and CDR2 (germline): MNHNS, SASEGT. The CDR3 is made up of 11 amino acids.

This chain joins TRBV7-9 and TRBJ2-7, with D possibly matching TRBD1 (7 bases). CDR3 length: 14 amino acids. With 4 bases removed from V and 4 bases from J, the gap between germline ends came to 14 bases. Per germline, CDR1 SEHNR and CDR2 FQNEAQ (reference sequence). Here the CDR3 reads CASSSGGRWYEQYF. The DNA of the CDR3 is TGTGCCAGCAGCTCAGGGGGGAGATGGTACGAGCAGTACTTC. Based on the CDR3 plus reference TRBV7-9 and TRBJ2-7, the full variable domain is DTGVSQNPRHKITKRGQNVTFRCDPISEHNRLYWYRQTLGQGPEFLTYFQNEAQLEKSRLLSDRFSAERPKGSFSTLEIQRTEQGDSAMYLCASSSGGRWYEQYFGPGTRLTVT.

The CDR3 spells CSARGPNGGQPQHF. CDR3 in DNA: TGCAGTGCTAGAGGGCCCAATGGGGGTCAGCCCCAGCATTTT. The chain couples TRBV20-1 to TRBJ1-5; a weak D match, TRBD1 (5 bases). CDR1 is DFQATT and CDR2 is SNEGSKA in the germline V gene (reference sequence). V shed 1 base and J shed 6 bases, with 13 bases lying between them. The CDR3 runs to 14 residues.

There are many counts of this clonotype. The chain joins TRBV2 to TRBJ1-6; D remains ambiguous. The V end was cut by 2 bases, the J end by 7 bases, with 12 bases between. The CDR3 contains 15 residues. Per germline, CDR1 SNHLY and CDR2 FYNNEI. The CDR3 reads CASSESGMGNSPLHF. The CDR3 bases are TGTGCCAGCAGTGAATCCGGGATGGGGAATTCACCCCTCCACTTT.

This chain links TRBV5-1 with TRBJ1-1; D is ambiguous. The V and J ends lost 4 bases and 0 bases respectively, with 19 bases between them. This CDR3 region has 17 residues. Germline CDR1 reads SGHRS; CDR2 reads YFSETQ. The DNA of the CDR3 is TGCGCCAGCAGCGAAGTACAGCGGGAACAGATGAACACTGAAGCTTTCTTT. Amino acids: CASSEVQREQMNTEAFF.

This clonotype turned up a few times. The V gene is TRBV5-6, the J gene TRBJ2-7, with a weak D call TRBD1 (5 bases). V was cut by 2 bases and J by 7 bases, with 13 bases left in between. Per germline, CDR1 SGHDT and CDR2 YYEEEE. The CDR3 covers 13 residues. The CDR3 loop reads CASSLTHRKEQYF. For the CDR3, the DNA is TGTGCCAGCAGCTTAACCCACAGGAAAGAGCAGTACTTC.

This clonotype has a count of ten or more. The rearrangement uses TRBV20-1 and TRBJ1-5, with unresolved D. This CDR3 has 12 amino acids. Germline loops: CDR1 DFQATT, CDR2 SNEGSKA (reference sequence). Deletions cut 3 bases from V and 5 bases from J, with 8 bases between. The CDR3 bases are TGCAGTGCTAGGATGGGTGATCAGCCCCAGCATTTT. Its translation: CSARMGDQPQHF.

The V gene is TRBV11-2, the J gene TRBJ2-7, with 9 nucleotides matching TRBD2. This CDR3 contains 14 residues. Germline trimming cut 5 bases from V and 6 bases from J; bases unmatched to any gene: 8. Germline assignment: CDR1 SGHAT and CDR2 FQNNGV. This CDR3 reads CASSPLPREGEQYF. CDR3 DNA sequence: TGTGCCAGCAGCCCACTACCGCGGGAGGGCGAGCAGTACTTC. The whole variable domain, remainder taken from reference TRBV11-2 and TRBJ2-7, is EAGVAQSPRYKIIEKRQSVAFWCNPISGHATLYWYQQILGQGPKLLIQFQNNGVVDDSQLPKDRFSAERLKGVDSTLKIQPAKLEDSAVYLCASSPLPREGEQYFGPGTRLTVT.

The rearrangement uses TRBV9 and TRBJ2-7; tentative D call: TRBD2 (5 bases). This CDR3 region has 15 residues. From germline, CDR1 is SGDLS and CDR2 YYNGEE. V shed 4 bases and J shed 2 bases, with 16 bases lying between them. CDR3 DNA: TGTGCCAGCAGCCCTAGAGAGCGGATTACCTACGAGCAGTACTTC. Its protein is CASSPRERITYEQYF.

This clonotype has a handful of counts. V and J are TRBV7-9 and TRBJ1-6; D is uncertain. The CDR3 loop spans 17 amino acids. Trimming removed 1 base from V and 8 bases from J, with 18 bases in between. Germline-derived CDR1 and CDR2 are SEHNR and FQNEAQ (reference sequence). The CDR3 nucleotides read TGTGCCAGCAGCTTAGGGTCTGGAGCGGCAGCCTATTCACCCCTCCACTTT. Amino acids: CASSLGSGAAAYSPLHF.

This clonotype has just a few counts. This chain connects TRBV19 to TRBJ1-5; maybe TRBD1 (6 bases). The V gene lost 1 base and the J gene lost 6 bases, with 13 bases spanning the gap. This CDR3 has 15 residues. In germline, CDR1 is LNHDA, CDR2 SQIVND (reference sequence). CDR3 amino acids: CASSIVAGDGQPQHF. CDR3 in DNA: TGTGCCAGTAGTATAGTTGCAGGGGACGGTCAGCCCCAGCATTTT.

The J gene is TRBJ2-6, the V gene TRBV7-2; maybe TRBD2 (7 bases). Trimming cost V 0 bases and J 13 bases, with 13 bases left between them. The CDR3 totals 14 residues. Per the germline V gene, CDR1 is SGHTA and CDR2 is FQGNSA. In DNA form, the CDR3 reads TGTGCCAGCAGCTTAGCTGGGAGGGGGAGGGTCCTGACTTTC. As protein: CASSLAGRGRVLTF.

This chain's CDR3 is CASNQDGYEQYF. The DNA for the CDR3 is TGTGCCAGCAACCAGGACGGCTACGAGCAGTACTTC. The V gene is TRBV12-3 or TRBV12-4, the J gene TRBJ2-7, with D hard to call. The CDR3 runs 12 residues. Trimming cost V 7 bases and J 3 bases, with 10 bases left between them.

The DNA of the CDR3 is TGTGCCAGTAGCCGGGGCTCCTACAATGAGCAGTTCTTC. Translating it yields CASSRGSYNEQFF. This chain connects TRBV19 to TRBJ2-1, with D maybe TRBD2 (5 bases). With 6 bases removed from V and 0 bases from J, the gap between germline ends came to 6 bases. Germline values: CDR1 LNHDA, CDR2 SQIVND (reference sequence). The length of the CDR3 is 13 residues.

In its sample, this clonotype was seen a few times. The chain recombines TRBV28 with TRBJ2-7; no clear D. Germline CDR1 and CDR2: MDHEN and SYDVKM. The CDR3 has 13 residues. The V end lost 3 bases, the J end lost 3 bases, and 9 bases lay between the germline ends. The CDR3: CASSFVGLYEQYF. CDR3 bases: TGTGCCAGCAGTTTTGTCGGGCTCTACGAGCAGTACTTC.

This clonotype has only a few counts. The chain carries TRBV7-9 and TRBJ2-7; D remains ambiguous. The germline V gene has CDR1 SEHNR and CDR2 FQNEAQ (reference sequence). V was cut by 6 bases and J by 4 bases, with 10 bases left in between. The CDR3 sequence is 12 residues long. CDR3 bases: TGTGCCAGCAGTTGGAAACGGTACGAGCAGTACTTC. This translates into CASSWKRYEQYF.

The V gene is TRBV11-2, the J gene TRBJ2-2; the D gene is possibly TRBD2 (5 bases). The CDR3 loop spans 15 amino acids. The germline V and J ends were trimmed by 2 bases and 3 bases, with 10 bases remaining between them. Germline assignment: CDR1 SGHAT and CDR2 FQNNGV. CDR3 in amino acids: CASSLRRGHTGELFF. DNA for the CDR3: TGTGCCAGCAGCTTAAGACGAGGGCACACCGGGGAGCTGTTTTTT.

This clonotype was detected a few times. CDR3 nucleotide sequence: TGTGCCAGCAGCAACAGACGGGACAGGGAAGAGACCCAGTACTTC. Translated: CASSNRRDREETQYF. The V gene is TRBV9, the J gene TRBJ2-5; 9 bases fit TRBD1. The CDR3 length is 15 residues. Germline values: CDR1 SGDLS, CDR2 YYNGEE. J was trimmed by 3 bases and V by 4 bases; bases with no gene match: 7.

This clonotype was observed a few times. The junction shows a germline mismatch at one end, possibly a read error. The chain is built from TRBV7-9 and TRBJ1-2; 7 positions agree with TRBD1. The germline V gene encodes CDR1 SEHNR and CDR2 FQNEAQ (reference sequence). The length of the CDR3 is 14 residues. CDR3 nucleotides: TGCGCCAGCAGCCATCCGGGACAGTCCTATGGCTACACCTTC. This sequence encodes CASSHPGQSYGYTF.

The chain combines TRBV7-9 with TRBJ1-5, with 10 nucleotides matching TRBD1. The CDR3 totals 15 residues. V was clipped by 4 bases and J by 5 bases; unmatched bases: 5. Germline CDR1 reads SEHNR; CDR2 reads FQNEAQ (reference sequence). The CDR3 protein is CASSSDRGEDQPQHF. The CDR3 coding sequence is TGTGCCAGCAGCTCGGACAGGGGGGAGGATCAGCCCCAGCATTTT.

The chain carries TRBV20-1 and TRBJ2-5; 16 nucleotides align to TRBD2. The last part of the DNA fits TRBJ2-1 better; the J call may be wrong. This CDR3 is built from 17 residues. Germline V gene lookup returns CDR1 DFQATT and CDR2 SNEGSKA (reference sequence). CDR3 nucleotide sequence: TGCAGTGCTGTACCGGGACTAGCGGGGGGGCCGTTTAATGAGCAGTTCTTC. Translating gives CSAVPGLAGGPFNEQFF.

There are a few counts of this clonotype. The CDR3 bases are TGTGCCAGCCGGACAGAGATGAACACTGAAGCTTTCTTT. This encodes CASRTEMNTEAFF. The chain couples TRBV2 to TRBJ1-1; maybe TRBD1 (6 bases). The CDR3 has 13 amino acids. The V and J ends lost 8 bases and 0 bases respectively, with 10 bases between them. Germline-derived CDR1 and CDR2 are SNHLY and FYNNEI.

This clonotype was observed a few times. This chain links TRBV4-1 with TRBJ2-7, with D unclear. CDR1 and CDR2 from the germline V gene are MGHRA and YSYEKL. The V and J ends lost 1 base and 5 bases respectively, with 9 bases between them. The CDR3 has 13 residues. The CDR3 DNA reads as TGCGCCAGCAGCCAAGCCCAGGTGGACGAGCAGTACTTC. This translates into CASSQAQVDEQYF.

Concerning this clonotype itself: One end of the junction is discordant with germline, which a read error may explain. The chain uses TRBV2 and TRBJ2-7, with 10 bases lining up with TRBD2. The CDR3 runs to 16 residues. Germline V gene data show CDR1 as SNHLY and CDR2 as FYNNEI. The CDR3 reads CANSGRASLGPGELYF. The CDR3 DNA reads TGTGCCAACAGCGGGAGGGCCAGTCTCGGACCCGGGGAGCTGTACTTC.

This clonotype was detected ten times or more. The rearrangement uses TRBV19 and TRBJ2-2; 10 positions match TRBD2. The junction had 6 bases not matched to a gene; V was cut back by 10 bases and J by 7 bases. This CDR3 is built from 13 residues. CDR1 LNHDA and CDR2 SQIVND come from the germline V gene (reference sequence). The CDR3 bases are TGTGCCACCGAGCGGGGGGGCAGCGGGGAGCTGTTTTTT. Encoded protein: CATERGGSGELFF.

The chain employs TRBV2 and TRBJ1-2, with a tentative D call TRBD1 (5 bases). V was shortened by 0 bases and J by 10 bases, with 18 bases between the two germline ends. Per the germline V gene, CDR1 is SNHLY and CDR2 is FYNNEI. The CDR3 sequence is 15 residues long. Here the CDR3 reads CASSEALMDNQIYTF. CDR3 coding DNA: TGTGCCAGCAGTGAAGCGCTTATGGACAACCAGATCTACACCTTC.

This clonotype was recorded many times. This rearrangement joins TRBV7-2 to TRBJ1-1; 11 bases match TRBD1. Germline V gives CDR1 SGHTA, CDR2 FQGNSA. V dropped 5 bases and J dropped 12; count of bases not matched to a gene: 11. The length of the CDR3 is 14 residues. CDR3 bases: TGTGCCAGCAGCGTAGACTTGGACAGGGGGCCGACTTTCTTT. Translating gives CASSVDLDRGPTFF. Drawing the rest from reference TRBV7-2 and TRBJ1-1, the complete variable domain is GAGVSQSPSNKVTEKGKDVELRCDPISGHTALYWYRQSLGQGLEFLIYFQGNSAPDKSGLPSDRFSAERTGGSVSTLTIQRTQQEDSAVYLCASSVDLDRGPTFFGQGTRLTVV.

This clonotype was seen just once. The genes are TRBV7-9 and TRBJ1-6; 10 bases are shared with TRBD1. The CDR3 extends over 15 amino acids. J lost 8 bases, V lost 6 bases, and 7 bases had no gene match. From germline, CDR1 is SEHNR and CDR2 FQNEAQ (reference sequence). The CDR3 here is CASRAGTGVHSPLHF. The CDR3 region has the DNA TGTGCCAGCAGAGCCGGGACAGGGGTCCATTCACCCCTCCACTTT.

The chain links TRBV6-1 to TRBJ1-4, with a possible D match to TRBD1 (5 bases). Trimming shortened V by 7 bases and J by 6 bases, and 18 bases separated the two germline ends. The CDR3 spans 15 residues. Germline V gives CDR1 MNHNS, CDR2 SASEGT. The CDR3 is CASKTQGGSDEKLFF. CDR3 DNA sequence: TGTGCCAGCAAAACGCAGGGTGGGTCTGATGAAAAACTGTTTTTT.